This T cell receptor (beta chain) was obtained from a study of CD8+ T cells in alopecia areata. Alopecia areata patients gave lesional scalp punch biopsies and peripheral blood samples. It was from PBMCs that CD4+ and CD8+ T cells were sorted. V was pared by 2 bases and J by 2 bases, with 10 bases between. This CDR3 comprises 15 residues. CDR1 and CDR2 from the germline V gene are MNHEY and SMNVEV (reference sequence). cDNA reverse transcribed from extracted RNA served as the sequencing template. The data were produced by immunoSEQ multiplex PCR, yet TCRdb's version contains in-frame clones alone and is incomplete. The sample consists of tens of thousands of clones, approximately 60% of them appearing once. Concerning this clone itself: Its antigen is unknown.

Study-level results: Patients shared TCRs less clearly than mice did, possibly owing to HLA. For lesional scalp, especially alopecia totalis/universalis, clonality was higher than in normal scalp.

Sequenced material: CD8+ T cells sorted from blood, taken at week 0. This chain links TRBV27 with TRBJ1-5; a weak D match, TRBD1 (5 bases). The sequence was obtained from a human donor with alopecia areata. CDR3 bases: TGTGCCAGCAGTTTACAAGGGGTTGGCAATCAGCCCCAGCATTTT. Protein sequence: CASSLQGVGNQPQHF.